Given below is one T cell receptor (delta chain) in context. The protein held in TCRdb is that of a much larger clone and does not match this DNA's translation at residue 5, likely because of a read error; the protein shown is translated from the DNA. This entry is derived from a study of gamma-delta T cells after stem cell transplantation. Trimming removed 3 bases from V and 5 bases from J, with 21 bases in between. The CDR3 runs 16 residues. Germline CDR1 reads GEAIGNYY; CDR2 reads EKD. TCRdb re-identified clones in the RT-PCR reads via CATT. The sample has under 2,500 delta-chain clones, roughly a quarter seen once.

The sequence derives from a human donor. It is not recorded whose cells these are; they may come from a transplant donor. Sequencing input: gamma-delta T cells. The chain recombines TRDV2 with TRDJ1; possibly TRDD3 for D (5 bases). In DNA, the CDR3 is TGTGCCTGTGACGCCGTGGATAGGGCCATAGGGGATAAACTCATCTTT. Translated, it gives CACDAVDRAIGDKLIF.